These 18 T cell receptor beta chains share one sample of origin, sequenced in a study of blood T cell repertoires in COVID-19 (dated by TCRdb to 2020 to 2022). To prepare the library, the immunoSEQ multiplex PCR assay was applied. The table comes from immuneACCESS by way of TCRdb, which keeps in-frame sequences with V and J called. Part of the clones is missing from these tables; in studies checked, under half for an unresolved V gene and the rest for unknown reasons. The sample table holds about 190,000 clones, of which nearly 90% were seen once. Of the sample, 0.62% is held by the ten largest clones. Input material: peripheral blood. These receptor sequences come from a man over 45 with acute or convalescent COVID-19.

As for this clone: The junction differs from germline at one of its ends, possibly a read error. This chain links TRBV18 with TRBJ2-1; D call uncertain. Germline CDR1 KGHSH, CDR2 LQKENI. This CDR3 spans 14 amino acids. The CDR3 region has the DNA TGTGCCACCTCAGATGCCGCTGGCAACAATGAGCAGTTCTTC. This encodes CATSDAAGNNEQFF.

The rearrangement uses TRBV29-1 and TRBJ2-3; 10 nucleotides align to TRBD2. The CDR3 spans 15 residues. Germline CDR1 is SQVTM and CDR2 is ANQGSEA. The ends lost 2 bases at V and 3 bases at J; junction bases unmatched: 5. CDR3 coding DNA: TGCAGCGTTGAACTAGCGGGAGTGGGAACAGATACGCAGTATTTT. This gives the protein CSVELAGVGTDTQYF.

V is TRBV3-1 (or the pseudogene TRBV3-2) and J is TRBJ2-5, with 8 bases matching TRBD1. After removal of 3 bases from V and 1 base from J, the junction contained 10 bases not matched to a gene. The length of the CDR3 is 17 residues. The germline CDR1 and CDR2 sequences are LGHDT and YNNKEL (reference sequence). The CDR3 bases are TGTGCCAGCAGCCAGGCAGACAGGGGTTTGACCCAAGAGACCCAGTACTTC. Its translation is CASSQADRGLTQETQYF.

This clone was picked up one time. The CDR3: CASSPIWDRYSNQPQHF. The DNA of the CDR3 is TGTGCCAGCAGCCCCATATGGGACAGATACAGCAATCAGCCCCAGCATTTT. The chain employs TRBV28 and TRBJ1-5; the match to TRBD1 covers 7 bases. The germline V gene has CDR1 MDHEN and CDR2 SYDVKM. With 6 bases clipped from V and 1 base from J, the junction kept 12 bases outside the gene matches. The CDR3 loop spans 17 amino acids.

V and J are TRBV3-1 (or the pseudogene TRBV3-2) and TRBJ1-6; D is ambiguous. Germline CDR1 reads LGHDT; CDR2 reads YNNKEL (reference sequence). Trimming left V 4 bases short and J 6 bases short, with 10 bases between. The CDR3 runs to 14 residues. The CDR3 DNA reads TGTGCCAGCAGCCCCCGAGTCGGTAATTCACCCCTCCACTTT. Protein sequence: CASSPRVGNSPLHF.

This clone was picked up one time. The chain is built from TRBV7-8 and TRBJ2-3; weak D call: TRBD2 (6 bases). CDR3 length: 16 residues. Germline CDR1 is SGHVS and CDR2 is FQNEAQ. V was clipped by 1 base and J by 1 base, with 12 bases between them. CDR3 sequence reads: CASSLVAGSGTDTQYF. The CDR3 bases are TGTGCCAGCAGCTTAGTCGCGGGGTCAGGCACAGATACGCAGTATTTT.

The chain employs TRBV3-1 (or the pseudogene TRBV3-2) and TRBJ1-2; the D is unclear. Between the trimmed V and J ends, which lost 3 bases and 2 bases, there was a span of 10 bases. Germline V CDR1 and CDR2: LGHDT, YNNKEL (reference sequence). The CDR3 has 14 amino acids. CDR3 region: CASSHGSRNYGYTF. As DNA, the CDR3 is TGTGCCAGCAGCCACGGGTCCCGAAACTATGGCTACACCTTC.

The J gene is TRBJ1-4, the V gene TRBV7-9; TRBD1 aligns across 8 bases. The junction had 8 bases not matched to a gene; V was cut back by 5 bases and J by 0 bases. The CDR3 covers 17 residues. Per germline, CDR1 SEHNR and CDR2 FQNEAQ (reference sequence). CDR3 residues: CASSDDRGMTTNEKLFF. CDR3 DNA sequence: TGTGCCAGCAGCGATGACAGGGGTATGACAACTAATGAAAAACTGTTTTTT.

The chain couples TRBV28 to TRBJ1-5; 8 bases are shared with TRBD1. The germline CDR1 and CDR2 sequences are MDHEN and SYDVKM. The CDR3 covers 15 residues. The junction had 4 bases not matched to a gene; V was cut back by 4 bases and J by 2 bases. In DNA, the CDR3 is TGTGCCAGCAGTTCCCCGACAGGGGGCAATCAGCCCCAGCATTTT. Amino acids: CASSSPTGGNQPQHF.

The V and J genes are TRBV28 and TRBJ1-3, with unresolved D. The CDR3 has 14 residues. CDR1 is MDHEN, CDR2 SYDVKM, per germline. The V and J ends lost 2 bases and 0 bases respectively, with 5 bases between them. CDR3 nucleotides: TGTGCCAGCAGTTTACGGGACTCTGGAAACACCATATATTTT. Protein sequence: CASSLRDSGNTIYF. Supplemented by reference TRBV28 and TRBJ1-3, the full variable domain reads DVKVTQSSRYLVKRTGEKVFLECVQDMDHENMFWYRQDPGLGLRLIYFSYDVKMKEKGDIPEGYSVSREKKERFSLILESASTNQTSMYLCASSLRDSGNTIYFGEGSWLTVV.

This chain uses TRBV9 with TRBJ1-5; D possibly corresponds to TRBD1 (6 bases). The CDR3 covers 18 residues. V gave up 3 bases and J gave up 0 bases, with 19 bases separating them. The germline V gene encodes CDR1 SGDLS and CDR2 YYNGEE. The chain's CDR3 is CASSAGGQDGVSNQPQHF. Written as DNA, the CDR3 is TGTGCCAGCAGCGCGGGGGGGCAGGATGGGGTTAGCAATCAGCCCCAGCATTTT.

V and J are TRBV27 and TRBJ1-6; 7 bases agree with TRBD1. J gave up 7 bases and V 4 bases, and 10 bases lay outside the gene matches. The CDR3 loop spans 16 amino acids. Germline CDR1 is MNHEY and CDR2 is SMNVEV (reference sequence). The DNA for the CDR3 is TGTGCCAGCAGTTCACAGGGGAGATCGAGGAATTCACCCCTCCACTTT. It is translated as CASSSQGRSRNSPLHF.

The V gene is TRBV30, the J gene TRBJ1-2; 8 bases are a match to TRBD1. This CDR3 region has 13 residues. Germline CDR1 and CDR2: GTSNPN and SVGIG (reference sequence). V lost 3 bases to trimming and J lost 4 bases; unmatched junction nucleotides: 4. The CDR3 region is CAWSRDRPYGYTF. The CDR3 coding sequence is TGTGCCTGGAGCCGGGACAGGCCCTATGGCTACACCTTC.

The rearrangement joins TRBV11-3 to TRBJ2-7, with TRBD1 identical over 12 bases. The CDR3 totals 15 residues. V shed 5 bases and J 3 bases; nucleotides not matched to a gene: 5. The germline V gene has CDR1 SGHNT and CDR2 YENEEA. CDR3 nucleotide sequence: TGTGCCAGCAGCGTTGGGACAGGGGGCGGCTACGAGCAGTACTTC. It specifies CASSVGTGGGYEQYF.

The CDR3 DNA is TGTGCCAGCAGCCAAGAGAGGGCCGGGGAGCTGTTTTTT. It codes for CASSQERAGELFF. The chain employs TRBV14 and TRBJ2-2; D is perhaps TRBD2 (5 bases). V gave up 0 bases and J gave up 6 bases, with 5 bases separating them. The CDR3 spans 13 residues. Germline V gene sequence: CDR1 SGHDN, CDR2 FVKESK.

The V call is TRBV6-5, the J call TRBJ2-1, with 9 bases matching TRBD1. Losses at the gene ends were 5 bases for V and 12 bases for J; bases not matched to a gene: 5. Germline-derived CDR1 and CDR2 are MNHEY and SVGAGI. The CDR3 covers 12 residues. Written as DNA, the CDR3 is TGTGCCAGCAGTCAGGACAGGGGTGGGCAGTTCTTC. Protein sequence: CASSQDRGGQFF.

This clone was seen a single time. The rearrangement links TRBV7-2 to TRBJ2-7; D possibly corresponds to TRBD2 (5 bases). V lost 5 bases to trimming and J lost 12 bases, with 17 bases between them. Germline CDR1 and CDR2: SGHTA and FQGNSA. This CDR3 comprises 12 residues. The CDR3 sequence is CASSGGLGPWYF. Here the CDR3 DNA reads TGTGCCAGCAGCGGAGGATTGGGCCCGTGGTACTTC.

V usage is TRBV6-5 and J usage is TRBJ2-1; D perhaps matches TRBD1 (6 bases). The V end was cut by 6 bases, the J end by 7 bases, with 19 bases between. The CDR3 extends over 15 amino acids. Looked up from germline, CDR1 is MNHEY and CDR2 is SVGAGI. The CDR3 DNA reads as TGTGCCAGCAGCGCCGGTCAGGGGCCCCGGAATGAGCAGTTCTTC. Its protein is CASSAGQGPRNEQFF.